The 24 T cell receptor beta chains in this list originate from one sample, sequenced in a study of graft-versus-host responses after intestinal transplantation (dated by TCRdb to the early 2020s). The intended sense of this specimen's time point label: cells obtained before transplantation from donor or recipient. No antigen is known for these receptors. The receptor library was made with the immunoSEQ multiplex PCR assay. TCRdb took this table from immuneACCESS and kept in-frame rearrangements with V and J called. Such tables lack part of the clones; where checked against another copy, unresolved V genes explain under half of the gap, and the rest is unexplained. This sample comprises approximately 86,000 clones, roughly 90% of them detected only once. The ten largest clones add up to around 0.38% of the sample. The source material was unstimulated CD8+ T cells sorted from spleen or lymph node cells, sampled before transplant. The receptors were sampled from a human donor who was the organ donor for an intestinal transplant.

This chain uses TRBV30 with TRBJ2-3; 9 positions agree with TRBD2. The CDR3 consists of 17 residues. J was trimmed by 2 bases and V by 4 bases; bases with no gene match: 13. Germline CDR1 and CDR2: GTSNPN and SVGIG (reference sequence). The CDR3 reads CAWNAASGVKNTDTQYF. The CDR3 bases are TGTGCCTGGAATGCGGCTAGCGGGGTAAAAAACACAGATACGCAGTATTTT.

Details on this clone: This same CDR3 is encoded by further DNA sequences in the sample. CDR3 sequence reads: CASSLRGQETQYF. CDR3 nucleotide sequence: TGTGCCAGCAGTTTAAGGGGTCAGGAGACCCAGTACTTC. The chain links TRBV28 to TRBJ2-5, with D possibly TRBD1 on 5 matching bases. This CDR3 spans 13 amino acids. V lost 2 bases, J lost 5 bases, and 9 bases lay in between. Germline V lookup: CDR1 MDHEN, CDR2 SYDVKM.

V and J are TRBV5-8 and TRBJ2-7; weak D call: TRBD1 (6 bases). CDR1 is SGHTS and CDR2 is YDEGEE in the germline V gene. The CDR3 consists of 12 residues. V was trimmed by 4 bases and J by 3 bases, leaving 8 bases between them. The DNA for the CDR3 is TGTGCCAGCAGCCGCAGGGGCTACGAGCAGTACTTC. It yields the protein CASSRRGYEQYF.

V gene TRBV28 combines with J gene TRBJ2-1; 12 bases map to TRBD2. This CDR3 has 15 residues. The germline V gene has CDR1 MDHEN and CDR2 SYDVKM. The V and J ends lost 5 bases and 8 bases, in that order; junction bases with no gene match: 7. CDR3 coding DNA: TGTGCCAGCAGTCAAACTAGCGGGGGGCGAGATGAGCAGTTCTTC. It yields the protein CASSQTSGGRDEQFF.

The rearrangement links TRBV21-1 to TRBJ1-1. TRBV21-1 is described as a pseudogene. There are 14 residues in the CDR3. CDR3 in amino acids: CASSGSVGAAEAFF. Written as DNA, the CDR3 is TGTGCCAGCAGCGGGTCGGTAGGAGCGGCTGAAGCTTTCTTT.

DNA of the CDR3: TGTGCCAGCAGCTTGTACGGGACTAATGAGCAGTTCTTC. It encodes CASSLYGTNEQFF. The V and J genes are TRBV7-2 and TRBJ2-1; D may be TRBD2 (6 bases). V was trimmed by 3 bases and J by 7 bases, leaving 10 bases between them. Germline lookup yields CDR1 SGHTA and CDR2 FQGNSA. This CDR3 is 13 amino acids long.

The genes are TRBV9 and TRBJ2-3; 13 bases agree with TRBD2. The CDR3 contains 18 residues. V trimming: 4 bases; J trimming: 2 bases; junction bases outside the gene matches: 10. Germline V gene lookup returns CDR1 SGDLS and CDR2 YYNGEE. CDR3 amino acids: CASSSPQGLAGSTDTQYF. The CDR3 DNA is TGTGCCAGCAGCTCACCGCAGGGACTAGCGGGGTCCACAGATACGCAGTATTTT.

The CDR3 spells CASSVRAGGLYEQYF. CDR3 DNA sequence: TGTGCCAGCAGCGTGAGAGCGGGGGGGCTCTACGAGCAGTACTTC. The V and J genes are TRBV9 and TRBJ2-5; the match to TRBD2 covers 10 bases. The tail of the sequence fits TRBJ2-7 better, so the J call may be wrong. The CDR3 runs to 15 residues. The germline V gene has CDR1 SGDLS and CDR2 YYNGEE.

CDR3: CASSETSGGPNIQYF. The CDR3 DNA is TGTGCCAGCAGCGAGACTAGCGGGGGCCCAAACATTCAGTACTTC. The V gene is TRBV9, the J gene TRBJ2-4, with 12 bases that match TRBD2. Trimming removed 3 bases from V and 6 bases from J; junction bases left unmatched: 4. This CDR3 is built from 15 residues. CDR1 is SGDLS, CDR2 YYNGEE, per germline.

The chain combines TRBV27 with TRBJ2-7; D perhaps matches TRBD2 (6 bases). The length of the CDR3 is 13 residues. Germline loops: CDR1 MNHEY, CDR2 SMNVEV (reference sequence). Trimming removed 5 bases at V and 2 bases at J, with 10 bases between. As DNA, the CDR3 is TGTGCCAGCAGTCCGGGGGAGGCCTACGAGCAGTACTTC. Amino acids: CASSPGEAYEQYF.

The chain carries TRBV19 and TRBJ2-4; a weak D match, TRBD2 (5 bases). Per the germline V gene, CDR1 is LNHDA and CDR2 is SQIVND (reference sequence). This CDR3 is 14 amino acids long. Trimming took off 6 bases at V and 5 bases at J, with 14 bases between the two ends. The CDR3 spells CASRRDGEQNIQYF. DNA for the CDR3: TGTGCCAGTAGACGAGACGGGGAACAAAACATTCAGTACTTC.

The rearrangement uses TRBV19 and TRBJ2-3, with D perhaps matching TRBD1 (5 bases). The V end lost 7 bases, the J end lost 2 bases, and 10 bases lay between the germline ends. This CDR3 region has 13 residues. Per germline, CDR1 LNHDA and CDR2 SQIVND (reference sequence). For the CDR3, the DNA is TGTGCCAGTACGCAAGGGGCCACAGATACGCAGTATTTT. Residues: CASTQGATDTQYF.

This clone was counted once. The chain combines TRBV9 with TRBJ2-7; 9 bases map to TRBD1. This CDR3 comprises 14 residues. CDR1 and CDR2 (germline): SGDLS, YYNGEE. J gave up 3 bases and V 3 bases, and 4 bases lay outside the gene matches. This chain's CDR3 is CASSAGDRVYEQYF. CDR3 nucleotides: TGTGCCAGCAGCGCTGGGGACAGGGTCTACGAGCAGTACTTC.

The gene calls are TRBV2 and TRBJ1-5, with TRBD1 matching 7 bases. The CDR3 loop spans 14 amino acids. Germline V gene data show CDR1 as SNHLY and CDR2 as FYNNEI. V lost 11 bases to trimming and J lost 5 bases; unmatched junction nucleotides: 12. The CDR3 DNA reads TGTGCCGCGAAAGGGAAGACAGGGCATCAGCCCCAGCATTTT. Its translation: CAAKGKTGHQPQHF.

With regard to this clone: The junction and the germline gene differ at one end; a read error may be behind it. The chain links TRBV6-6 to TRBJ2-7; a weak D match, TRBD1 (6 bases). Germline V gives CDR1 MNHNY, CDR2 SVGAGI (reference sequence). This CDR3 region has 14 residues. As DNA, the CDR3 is TGTGCCAGCAGGGACCTACTCCGGGACACCCGAGGCCACTTC. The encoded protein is CASRDLLRDTRGHF.

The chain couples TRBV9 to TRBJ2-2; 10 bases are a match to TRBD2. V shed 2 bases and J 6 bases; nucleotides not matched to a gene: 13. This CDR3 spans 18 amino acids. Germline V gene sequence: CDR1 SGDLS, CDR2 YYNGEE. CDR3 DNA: TGTGCCAGCAGCGTGAAACTAGCGGGGTACGCGACAGCCGGGGAGCTGTTTTTT. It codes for CASSVKLAGYATAGELFF.

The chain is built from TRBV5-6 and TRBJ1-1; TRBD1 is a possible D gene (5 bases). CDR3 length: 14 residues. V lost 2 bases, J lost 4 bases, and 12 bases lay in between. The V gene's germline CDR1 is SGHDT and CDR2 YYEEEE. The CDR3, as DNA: TGTGCCAGCAGCTTAGGGGATTCGGTCACTGAAGCTTTCTTT. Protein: CASSLGDSVTEAFF.

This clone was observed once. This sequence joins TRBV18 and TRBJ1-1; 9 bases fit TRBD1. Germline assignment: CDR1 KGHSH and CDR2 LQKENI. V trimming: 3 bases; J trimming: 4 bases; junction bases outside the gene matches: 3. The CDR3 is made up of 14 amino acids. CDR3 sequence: CASSPPTGGTEAFF. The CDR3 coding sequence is TGTGCCAGCTCACCTCCGACAGGGGGCACTGAAGCTTTCTTT.

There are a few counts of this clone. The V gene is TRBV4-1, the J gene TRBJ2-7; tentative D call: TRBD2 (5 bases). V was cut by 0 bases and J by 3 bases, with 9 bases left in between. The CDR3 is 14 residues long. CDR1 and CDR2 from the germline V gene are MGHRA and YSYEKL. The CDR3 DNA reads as TGCGCCAGCAGCCAAGACCCAAGCGGCTACGAGCAGTACTTC. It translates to CASSQDPSGYEQYF.

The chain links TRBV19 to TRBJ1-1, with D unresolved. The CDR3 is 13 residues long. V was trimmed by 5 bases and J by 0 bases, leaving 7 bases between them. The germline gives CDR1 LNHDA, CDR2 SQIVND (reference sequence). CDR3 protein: CASSHFMNTEAFF. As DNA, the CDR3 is TGTGCCAGTAGTCACTTTATGAACACTGAAGCTTTCTTT.

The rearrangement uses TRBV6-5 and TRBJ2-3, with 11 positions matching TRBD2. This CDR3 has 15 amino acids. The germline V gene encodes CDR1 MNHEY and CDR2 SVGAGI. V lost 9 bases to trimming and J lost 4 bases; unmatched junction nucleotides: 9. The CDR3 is CASQLAGGPPDTQYF. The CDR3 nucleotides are TGTGCCAGTCAATTAGCGGGGGGGCCCCCAGATACGCAGTATTTT.

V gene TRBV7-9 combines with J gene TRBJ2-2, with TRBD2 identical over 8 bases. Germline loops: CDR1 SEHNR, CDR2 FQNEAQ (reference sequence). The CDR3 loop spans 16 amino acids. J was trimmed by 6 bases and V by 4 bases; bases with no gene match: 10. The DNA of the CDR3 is TGTGCCAGCAGCTCCCCGCGGACTAGCCCTCCCGGGGAGCTGTTTTTT. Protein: CASSSPRTSPPGELFF. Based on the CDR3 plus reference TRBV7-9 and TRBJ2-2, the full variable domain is DTGVSQNPRHKITKRGQNVTFRCDPISEHNRLYWYRQTLGQGPEFLTYFQNEAQLEKSRLLSDRFSAERPKGSFSTLEIQRTEQGDSAMYLCASSSPRTSPPGELFFGEGSRLTVL.

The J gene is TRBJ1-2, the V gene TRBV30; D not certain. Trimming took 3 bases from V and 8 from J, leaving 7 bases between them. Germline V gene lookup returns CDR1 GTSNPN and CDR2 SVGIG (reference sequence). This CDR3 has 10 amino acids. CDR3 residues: CAWSGLGYTF. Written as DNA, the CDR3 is TGTGCCTGGAGCGGGTTGGGCTACACCTTC.

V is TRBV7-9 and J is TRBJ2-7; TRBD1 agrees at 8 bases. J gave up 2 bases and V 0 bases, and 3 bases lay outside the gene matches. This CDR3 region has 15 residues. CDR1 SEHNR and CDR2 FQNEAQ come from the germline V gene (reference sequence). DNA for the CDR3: TGTGCCAGCAGCTTAGCGACAGGGGTGCCCTACGAGCAGTACTTC. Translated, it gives CASSLATGVPYEQYF.